This TCR beta chain was sequenced during a study of control samples from healthy donors and cancer patients. Assay: immunoSEQ multiplex PCR; the TCRdb copy retains only in-frame clones and omits some. Here the sample spans approximately 170,000 clones, almost 90% being singletons. Losses at the gene ends were 6 bases for V and 0 bases for J; bases not matched to a gene: 3. Germline V gene data show CDR1 as SGHRS and CDR2 as YFSETQ. The CDR3 loop spans 14 amino acids. The J gene is TRBJ2-3, the V gene TRBV5-1, with 8 bases fitting TRBD2. Material: blood. This sequence was found in a woman between 45 and 60 years old in good health. The CDR3 DNA is TGCGCCAGCAAATCGGGGGGGAGCACAGATACGCAGTATTTT. Translated: CASKSGGSTDTQYF.